One sample yielded the 14 T cell receptor beta chains listed below, sequenced in a study of graft-versus-host responses after intestinal transplantation. Intraepithelial and lamina propria lymphocytes were isolated from graft specimens. Assay: immunoSEQ multiplex PCR; the TCRdb copy retains only in-frame clones and omits some. The table lists 50,000 to 75,000 clones, around 90% of them singletons. Here the sequenced sample was ileum tissue, taken more than 350 days after transplant. All receptors derive from a human patient who received an intestinal transplant, so some T cells may come from the graft donor.

The chain employs TRBV18 and TRBJ2-3; 12 nucleotides agree with TRBD2. In germline, CDR1 is KGHSH, CDR2 LQKENI. There are 16 residues in the CDR3. J lost 7 bases, V lost 2 bases, and 7 bases had no gene match. CDR3 loop: CASSPSLAGGRNTQYF. In DNA, the CDR3 is TGTGCCAGCTCACCAAGCCTAGCGGGAGGGAGAAATACGCAGTATTTT.

CDR3 sequence: CAWSVHSANTEAFF. The CDR3, as DNA: TGTGCCTGGAGTGTACATTCCGCGAACACTGAAGCTTTCTTT. V gene TRBV30 combines with J gene TRBJ1-1; D gene uncertain. Trimming cost V 0 bases and J 1 base, with 9 bases left between them. The CDR3 contains 14 residues. Germline CDR1 and CDR2: GTSNPN and SVGIG (reference sequence).

The DNA for the CDR3 is TGTGCCAGTAGTAGCCAGCAGAACACTGAAGCTTTCTTT. This encodes CASSSQQNTEAFF. V is TRBV19 and J is TRBJ1-1; no definite D call. V lost 4 bases and J lost 1, with 7 bases in between. The length of the CDR3 is 13 residues. Germline lookup yields CDR1 LNHDA and CDR2 SQIVND (reference sequence).

This sequence joins TRBV2 and TRBJ1-4, with D possibly TRBD1 on 5 matching bases. Trimming pared 3 bases from V and 1 base from J, leaving 9 bases between. From germline, CDR1 is SNHLY and CDR2 FYNNEI. The CDR3 contains 15 residues. This chain's CDR3 is CASSEGRGTNEKLFF. CDR3 nucleotides: TGTGCCAGCAGTGAGGGAAGGGGAACTAATGAAAAACTGTTTTTT.

This rearrangement joins TRBV2 to TRBJ2-1; the match to TRBD2 covers 10 bases. V lost 2 bases to trimming and J lost 1 base; unmatched junction nucleotides: 8. This CDR3 has 18 amino acids. Germline values: CDR1 SNHLY, CDR2 FYNNEI. CDR3 sequence reads: CASSETSILAGSYNEQFF. DNA for the CDR3: TGTGCCAGCAGTGAAACCTCTATACTAGCGGGATCCTACAATGAGCAGTTCTTC.

This chain connects TRBV15 to TRBJ2-7; D possibly corresponds to TRBD1 (5 bases). There are 20 residues in the CDR3. Germline V gives CDR1 LNHNV, CDR2 YYDKDF (reference sequence). The V end was cut by 5 bases, the J end by 0 bases, with 29 bases between. The DNA of the CDR3 is TGTGCCACCAGCCAGGACCCGTATACTCCCTCTGACAGTTTCTCCTACGAGCAGTACTTC. Translated: CATSQDPYTPSDSFSYEQYF.

V gene TRBV5-8 combines with J gene TRBJ2-7; 11 bases line up with TRBD2. CDR1 SGHTS and CDR2 YDEGEE come from the germline V gene. The CDR3 extends over 15 amino acids. Losses at the gene ends were 3 bases for V and 0 bases for J; bases not matched to a gene: 2. The CDR3 is CASSSGTSGSYEQYF. Written as DNA, the CDR3 is TGTGCCAGCAGCTCCGGGACTAGCGGCTCCTACGAGCAGTACTTC.

The rearrangement uses TRBV6-6 and TRBJ1-2, with TRBD1 matching over 7 bases. This CDR3 contains 16 residues. From germline, CDR1 is MNHNY and CDR2 SVGAGI (reference sequence). Trimming at V came to 6 bases and at J to 4 bases, leaving 14 bases not matched to a gene. The CDR3 protein is CASRRNRGPHLYGYTF. The CDR3 DNA reads TGTGCCAGCAGACGGAACAGGGGCCCTCACCTCTATGGCTACACCTTC.

V gene TRBV27 combines with J gene TRBJ2-7; TRBD1 matches 8 bases. CDR1 is MNHEY and CDR2 is SMNVEV in the germline V gene (reference sequence). J gave up 5 bases and V 4 bases, and 13 bases lay outside the gene matches. The CDR3 covers 16 residues. Written as DNA, the CDR3 is TGTGCCAGCAGTTCCCTAGCACAGGGGGGCTACCACGAGCAGTACTTC. Amino acid sequence: CASSSLAQGGYHEQYF.

The rearrangement links TRBV2 to TRBJ1-6; D ambiguous. Germline CDR1 is SNHLY and CDR2 is FYNNEI. The CDR3 spans 17 residues. Trimming left V 9 bases short and J 0 bases short, with 18 bases between. CDR3 coding DNA: TGTGCCAGTCAGACGCGGGCGGCAAGCTCCTATAATTCACCCCTCCACTTT. Its translation: CASQTRAASSYNSPLHF.

The chain uses TRBV6-6 and TRBJ1-1; D is unresolved. CDR1 and CDR2 from the germline V gene are MNHNY and SVGAGI (reference sequence). The CDR3 covers 15 residues. V lost 0 bases and J 2 bases, leaving 10 bases between the germline ends. The DNA of the CDR3 is TGTGCCAGCAGTTACTCGAGAACAATCAACACTGAAGCTTTCTTT. It is translated as CASSYSRTINTEAFF.

As regards this clone: The junction departs from germline at one end; a sequencing error may be responsible. This chain connects TRBV9 to TRBJ2-7, with D maybe TRBD2 (6 bases). This CDR3 region has 13 residues. Germline V gene data show CDR1 as SGDLS and CDR2 as YYNGEE. CDR3 sequence: CASSGGLHYGQYF. CDR3 sequence (DNA): TGTGCCAGCAGCGGGGGACTCCACTACGGGCAGTACTTC.

This clone came up a few times. CDR3 coding DNA: TGTGCCAGCAGTTTTTGGGACATTAGCAATCAGCCCCAGCATTTT. It translates to CASSFWDISNQPQHF. This chain uses TRBV28 with TRBJ1-5; D may be TRBD1 (6 bases). The germline gives CDR1 MDHEN, CDR2 SYDVKM. V was cut by 3 bases and J by 0 bases, with 9 bases left in between. The CDR3 covers 15 residues.

This clone was observed once. V usage is TRBV6-1 and J usage is TRBJ1-2; TRBD1 matches at 9 bases. Trimming took 5 bases from V and 6 from J; bases not matched to a gene: 4. Germline CDR1 is MNHNS and CDR2 is SASEGT. The CDR3 is 13 amino acids. The CDR3 loop is CASSLRTGDGYTF. The CDR3, as DNA: TGTGCCAGCAGTCTCCGGACAGGGGATGGCTACACCTTC.